This TCR beta chain was obtained from a study of vaccination and CD4 T cells after COVID-19. About this clonotype: Its antigen is not identified.

Sequencing of the DNA from cultured CD4+ T cells was carried out with the Oncomine TCR Beta short-read assay. Cultured CD4+ T cells were the source of extracted genomic DNA. TCRdb processed the PCR reads anew with MiXCR; each CDR3 protein has one entry. The sample lists fewer than 30,000 distinct CDR3 sequences; approximately 41% were seen once. As to time point: late sampling 161 to 241 days after vaccination in a few convalescent patients. Sample treatment: 10-day PBMC culture with coronavirus spike peptide pools or control peptides (ViraFEST assay). In germline, CDR1 is DFQATT, CDR2 SNEGSKA (reference sequence). The V segment lost 5 bases and the J segment 3 bases; nucleotides outside the gene matches: 1. CDR3 length equals 11 residues. Study-wide points: A nonsignificant rise from approximately 21 to 38 was seen in the median number of SARS-CoV-2-reactive clonotypes.

This material consisted of CD4+ T cells from blood, cultured in vitro, taken about 7 months after SARS-CoV-2 vaccination. V gene TRBV20-1 combines with J gene TRBJ2-7, with 7 bases matching TRBD2. This TCR was sampled from a human donor who had recovered from COVID-19. CDR3 sequence reads: CSAGTNYEQYF. The CDR3 region has the DNA TGCAGTGCTGGGACTAACTACGAGCAGTACTTC.